This entry lists 32 T cell receptor beta chains sequenced from one sample in a study of beta chain features in type 1 diabetes. What was sequenced were expressed TCRB transcripts, since all of the isolated RNA had been reverse transcribed. The protocol was immunoSEQ multiplex PCR, while the TCRdb copy is restricted to in-frame clones and leaves out a portion. Altogether hundreds of thousands of clones are present, around 10% being singletons, with the ten largest covering about 0.045%. The sequenced sample was naive CD4+ T cells from blood. Receptor source: a woman younger than 30 in good health.

In this sample, this clone turned up a few times. The chain is built from TRBV27 and TRBJ2-6; D uncertain. CDR3 length: 13 residues. Germline CDR1 and CDR2: MNHEY and SMNVEV (reference sequence). V gave up 3 bases and J gave up 9 bases, with 9 bases separating them. The CDR3 DNA reads as TGTGCCAGCAGTTTTCGCGACGTCAACGTCCTGACTTTC. Translating it yields CASSFRDVNVLTF.

The chain uses TRBV30 and TRBJ2-3; D is uncertain. V dropped 2 bases and J dropped 6 bases, with 15 bases sitting between them. CDR1 is GTSNPN and CDR2 is SVGIG in the germline V gene (reference sequence). The length of the CDR3 is 14 residues. The CDR3 DNA is TGTGCCTGGAGTTTGGGTCTCGTAGCCGATACGCAGTATTTT. This sequence encodes CAWSLGLVADTQYF.

This clone was observed a few times. The J gene is TRBJ2-4, the V gene TRBV19; 7 bases line up with TRBD2. The CDR3 contains 13 residues. Trimming cost V 5 bases and J 9 bases; bases outside gene matches: 7. The germline CDR1 and CDR2 sequences are LNHDA and SQIVND (reference sequence). The CDR3 DNA reads as TGTGCCAGTAGTCCGACAAGGGAGGGCATTCAGTACTTC. Amino acid sequence: CASSPTREGIQYF.

This clone was recorded a few times. A much larger clonotype is one base distant, so this may be a read error. This sample also contains other DNA sequences that code for the same CDR3. This chain connects TRBV28 to TRBJ2-5, with D unclear. The CDR3 has 11 amino acids. Germline assignment: CDR1 MDHEN and CDR2 SYDVKM. The germline V and J ends were trimmed by 3 bases and 4 bases, with 3 bases remaining between them. CDR3 sequence (DNA): TGTGCCAGCAGTTTCCGAGAGACCCAGTACTTC. It translates to CASSFRETQYF.

The chain has TRBV18 and TRBJ2-7; D is unclear. Germline V gene lookup returns CDR1 KGHSH and CDR2 LQKENI. Trimming left V 0 bases short and J 0 bases short, with 3 bases between. CDR3 size: 13 residues. The CDR3 reads CASSPPYSYEQYV. In nucleotides, the CDR3 is TGTGCCAGCTCACCACCATACTCCTACGAGCAGTACGTC.

This clone showed up just a few times. The same CDR3 arises from other DNA sequences in this sample as well. The chain recombines TRBV18 with TRBJ2-1; TRBD2 matches 9 bases. The trim removed 0 bases at V and 7 bases at J, leaving 4 bases unmatched. This CDR3 comprises 15 residues. Germline values: CDR1 KGHSH, CDR2 LQKENI. The CDR3 loop reads CASSPPGLAGNEQFF. CDR3 nucleotide sequence: TGTGCCAGCTCACCACCGGGACTAGCAGGTAATGAGCAGTTCTTC.

This clone has more than one count but fewer than ten. The chain has TRBV4-3 and TRBJ2-3, with D maybe TRBD1 (5 bases). Trimming took off 3 bases at V and 0 bases at J, with 16 bases between the two ends. The CDR3 is 17 residues long. Germline lookup yields CDR1 LGHNA and CDR2 YSLEER. CDR3 protein: CASSQFSGASSTDTQYF. CDR3 in DNA: TGCGCCAGCAGCCAGTTTAGTGGGGCTTCTAGCACAGATACGCAGTATTTT.

This clone was seen more than once but under ten times. Other DNA sequences from this sample encode an identical CDR3 as well. The V gene is TRBV7-3, the J gene TRBJ1-1; possibly TRBD1 for D (5 bases). The germline V and J ends were trimmed by 5 bases and 1 base, with 8 bases remaining between them. The CDR3 contains 13 residues. In germline, CDR1 is SGHTA, CDR2 FQGTGA. In DNA form, the CDR3 reads TGTGCCAGCAGCCGGGACGGGAACACTGAAGCTTTCTTT. This encodes CASSRDGNTEAFF.

The chain combines TRBV7-2 with TRBJ2-2; D unresolved. There are 16 residues in the CDR3. The germline CDR1 and CDR2 sequences are SGHTA and FQGNSA. Trimming took off 4 bases at V and 7 bases at J, with 19 bases between the two ends. CDR3 DNA sequence: TGTGCCAGCAGCTACTCAAGGTCTCAAGCTCGCGGGGAGCTGTTTTTT. It encodes CASSYSRSQARGELFF.

The chain couples TRBV29-1 to TRBJ2-3; D is possibly TRBD1 (5 bases). Germline loops: CDR1 SQVTM, CDR2 ANQGSEA. V shed 4 bases and J shed 2 bases, with 10 bases lying between them. The CDR3 has 13 amino acids. CDR3 nucleotides: TGCAGCGTTGGGGGCAGGGTCACAGATACGCAGTATTTT. Translation: CSVGGRVTDTQYF.

This clone was counted only a few times. The chain couples TRBV7-8 to TRBJ2-2; no clear D. Germline V gene data show CDR1 as SGHVS and CDR2 as FQNEAQ. The CDR3 runs to 11 residues. V lost 9 bases and J 5 bases, leaving 7 bases between the germline ends. The CDR3: CASWSTGELFF. CDR3 in DNA: TGTGCCAGTTGGAGTACCGGGGAGCTGTTTTTT.

There are a few counts of this clone. This chain uses TRBV6-1 with TRBJ2-7; 7 nucleotides align to TRBD1. The CDR3 is 13 residues long. After removal of 6 bases from V and 2 bases from J, the junction contained 4 bases not matched to a gene. Germline V gene data show CDR1 as MNHNS and CDR2 as SASEGT. The CDR3 nucleotides are TGTGCCAGCAGCTTCGGACAGGCCTACGAGCAGTACGTC. It is translated as CASSFGQAYEQYV.

The chain couples TRBV18 to TRBJ2-3; the match to TRBD2 covers 12 bases. The CDR3 totals 17 residues. From germline, CDR1 is KGHSH and CDR2 LQKENI. Trimming removed 3 bases from V and 0 bases from J; junction bases left unmatched: 4. CDR3 sequence: CASSPRTSGTSTDTQYF. The CDR3, as DNA: TGTGCCAGCTCACCCCGGACTAGCGGGACTAGCACAGATACGCAGTATTTT.

J is TRBJ2-7 and V is TRBV29-1; weak D call: TRBD2 (6 bases). CDR1 is SQVTM, CDR2 ANQGSEA, per germline. The CDR3 sequence is 15 residues long. The ends were cut back, 7 bases at V and 0 bases at J, with 19 bases in the middle. The CDR3 nucleotides read TGCAGCGGTGTGGGGGGTAGCGAGAGCTCCTACGAGCAGTACTTC. This encodes CSGVGGSESSYEQYF.

V gene TRBV6-6 combines with J gene TRBJ2-5; D unresolved. Trimming shortened V by 0 bases and J by 4 bases, and 9 bases separated the two germline ends. Per germline, CDR1 MNHNY and CDR2 SVGAGI (reference sequence). This CDR3 has 14 amino acids. The CDR3 DNA reads TGTGCCAGCAGTTACTCGGAAGTCCGAGAGACCCAGTACTTC. Amino acids: CASSYSEVRETQYF.

The genes are TRBV6-1 and TRBJ2-1; 7 nucleotides line up with TRBD1. V lost 8 bases and J lost 7; bases outside the gene matches: 11. The CDR3 covers 14 residues. Germline V gene sequence: CDR1 MNHNS, CDR2 SASEGT. The CDR3 loop is CASYLGTTGNEQFF. The CDR3 nucleotides are TGTGCCAGCTACCTCGGGACGACAGGGAATGAGCAGTTCTTC.

This clone was found a few times. This sequence joins TRBV29-1 and TRBJ1-2; unclear D gene. The CDR3 totals 12 residues. V was clipped by 3 bases and J by 4 bases, with 9 bases between them. Germline V lookup: CDR1 SQVTM, CDR2 ANQGSEA. CDR3 sequence (DNA): TGCAGCGTTGATTGGGGAGGCTATGGCTACACCTTC. Protein product: CSVDWGGYGYTF.

This rearrangement joins TRBV28 to TRBJ1-1; D gene ambiguous. The CDR3 is made up of 14 amino acids. V gave up 2 bases and J gave up 8 bases, with 15 bases separating them. The germline V gene has CDR1 MDHEN and CDR2 SYDVKM. CDR3 sequence: CASSLGLPGSEAFF. The CDR3 DNA follows: TGTGCCAGCAGTTTAGGGTTGCCGGGGAGCGAAGCTTTCTTT.

This rearrangement joins TRBV14 to TRBJ1-2, with D possibly TRBD1 on 6 matching bases. This CDR3 contains 15 residues. The germline CDR1 and CDR2 sequences are SGHDN and FVKESK. The ends were cut back, 0 bases at V and 0 bases at J, with 8 bases in the middle. CDR3 in amino acids: CASSQEQGANYGYTF. CDR3 DNA sequence: TGTGCCAGCAGCCAAGAACAGGGCGCTAACTATGGCTACACCTTC.

The chain links TRBV7-9 to TRBJ2-3; D may be TRBD1 (6 bases). Germline V gene sequence: CDR1 SEHNR, CDR2 FQNEAQ (reference sequence). The CDR3 sequence is 13 residues long. The V gene lost 6 bases and the J gene lost 4 bases, with 11 bases spanning the gap. CDR3 in DNA: TGTGCCAGCAGTCACAGGGCCGCAGATACGCAGTATTTT. Protein: CASSHRAADTQYF.

The chain combines TRBV7-2 with TRBJ2-5; D is undetermined. The ends were cut back, 3 bases at V and 0 bases at J, with 2 bases in the middle. CDR1 and CDR2 (germline): SGHTA, FQGNSA. CDR3 length: 12 amino acids. CDR3 sequence: CASSFYQETQYF. For the CDR3, the DNA is TGTGCCAGCAGCTTTTACCAAGAGACCCAGTACTTC.

This chain links TRBV29-1 with TRBJ2-2; D is undetermined. V shed 3 bases and J shed 5 bases, with 13 bases lying between them. This CDR3 has 14 amino acids. Germline V gene lookup returns CDR1 SQVTM and CDR2 ANQGSEA. The CDR3 DNA reads as TGCAGCGTTGATAAGCCCGGAAGGACCGGGGAGCTGTTTTTT. Translating it yields CSVDKPGRTGELFF.

This clone was observed many times. The V call is TRBV10-3, the J call TRBJ2-1, with TRBD2 identical over 8 bases. Trimming removed 7 bases from V and 6 bases from J; junction bases left unmatched: 8. Germline-derived CDR1 and CDR2 are ENHRY and SYGVKD. There are 14 residues in the CDR3. In nucleotides, the CDR3 is TGTGCCATCAATCCGGGACTAGGGGCCAATGAGCAGTTCTTC. Its protein is CAINPGLGANEQFF.

The chain recombines TRBV5-1 with TRBJ1-6, with TRBD1 matching over 9 bases. The germline V gene has CDR1 SGHRS and CDR2 YFSETQ. The ends lost 3 bases at V and 9 bases at J; junction bases unmatched: 4. This CDR3 contains 14 residues. Here the CDR3 reads CASSSDRGSSPLHF. In DNA form, the CDR3 reads TGCGCCAGCAGCTCGGACAGGGGTAGTTCACCCCTCCACTTT.

The chain couples TRBV9 to TRBJ1-5; possibly TRBD1 for D (5 bases). Looked up from germline, CDR1 is SGDLS and CDR2 is YYNGEE. Trimming took 0 bases from V and 11 from J, leaving 12 bases between them. The CDR3 is made up of 13 amino acids. The CDR3: CASSVDLGETQHF. The CDR3 nucleotides are TGTGCCAGCAGCGTAGACTTGGGGGAAACCCAGCATTTT.

This chain connects TRBV13 to TRBJ2-1, with 7 bases that match TRBD2. V was clipped by 7 bases and J by 4 bases; unmatched bases: 10. Germline V CDR1 and CDR2: PRHDT, FYEKMQ (reference sequence). There are 15 residues in the CDR3. CDR3 in amino acids: CASTEGAREYNEQFF. CDR3 nucleotide sequence: TGTGCCAGCACCGAAGGGGCGCGGGAGTACAATGAGCAGTTCTTC. Complete variable domain (other parts from reference TRBV13 and TRBJ2-1): AAGVIQSPRHLIKEKRETATLKCYPIPRHDTVYWYQQGPGQDPQFLISFYEKMQSDKGSIPDRFSAQQFSDYHSELNMSSLELGDSALYFCASTEGAREYNEQFFGPGTRLTVL.

This sequence joins TRBV25-1 and TRBJ2-5, with D unclear. Trimming took off 4 bases at V and 5 bases at J, with 11 bases between the two ends. CDR1 is MGHDK and CDR2 is SYGVNS in the germline V gene. The CDR3 spans 13 residues. CDR3 nucleotides: TGTGCCAGCAGTGTAGGGCTTCCCGAGACCCAGTACTTC. Its translation is CASSVGLPETQYF.

The CDR3 reads CASSLKGASTDTQYF. The CDR3 DNA sequence: TGTGCCAGCAGCTTAAAGGGGGCAAGCACAGATACGCAGTATTTT. The chain combines TRBV7-9 with TRBJ2-3; 7 bases are a match to TRBD1. The CDR3 is 15 amino acids. Per germline, CDR1 SEHNR and CDR2 FQNEAQ (reference sequence). The trim removed 2 bases at V and 0 bases at J, leaving 2 bases unmatched.

This clone has a handful of counts. V and J are TRBV29-1 and TRBJ1-2; 9 bases map to TRBD1. Germline lookup yields CDR1 SQVTM and CDR2 ANQGSEA. Losses at the gene ends were 3 bases for V and 2 bases for J; bases not matched to a gene: 7. This CDR3 region has 15 residues. The CDR3 DNA follows: TGCAGCGTTGACGAACAGGGGGCGGGCAACTATGGCTACACCTTC. This gives the protein CSVDEQGAGNYGYTF.

The V call is TRBV15, the J call TRBJ2-7, with TRBD1 matching over 8 bases. The CDR3 has 17 amino acids. Germline values: CDR1 LNHNV, CDR2 YYDKDF (reference sequence). Unmatched junction bases numbered 12, after V lost 2 bases and J lost 3 bases. The CDR3, as DNA: TGTGCCACCAGCAGAACCTTACAGGGGGGAACCTTCTACGAGCAGTACGTC. This sequence encodes CATSRTLQGGTFYEQYV.

This sequence joins TRBV2 and TRBJ1-2; possible D gene TRBD1, 6 bases. Germline V gives CDR1 SNHLY, CDR2 FYNNEI. V lost 8 bases to trimming and J lost 0 bases, with 13 bases between them. CDR3 length: 14 amino acids. This chain's CDR3 is CASSRTETNYGYTF. The DNA for the CDR3 is TGTGCCAGCTCCCGGACAGAAACTAACTATGGCTACACCTTC.

Regarding this clone: This CDR3 is also generated by other DNA sequences in the sample. The rearrangement joins TRBV30 to TRBJ1-1; TRBD1 might be the D (5 bases). The ends were cut back, 2 bases at V and 4 bases at J, with 23 bases in the middle. Germline V gene data show CDR1 as GTSNPN and CDR2 as SVGIG (reference sequence). There are 17 residues in the CDR3. CDR3 residues: CAWSWQGRPLESTEAFF. The DNA for the CDR3 is TGTGCCTGGAGTTGGCAGGGTCGGCCCCTTGAGAGCACTGAAGCTTTCTTT.